This T cell receptor (beta chain) was sequenced in a study of vaccination and CD4 T cells after COVID-19. Across the whole study: Control wells got either CEFX epitopes, HIV-1 Nef peptides, or no peptide at all. Study-wide findings and caveats: Sampling was limited to relatively few convalescent patients, with no early post-infection timepoints studied.

V dropped 1 base and J dropped 0; count of bases not matched to a gene: 3. Per germline, CDR1 SGHAT and CDR2 FQNNGV. The CDR3 has 15 amino acids. An Oncomine TCR Beta short-read assay was used to sequence the DNA from cultured CD4+ T cells. Genomic DNA was taken out of cultured CD4+ T cells by extraction. TCRdb recomputed calls from the PCR reads with MiXCR, one row per CDR3 protein. In the table there are about 19,000 distinct CDR3 sequences, 80% of which are singletons. As for treatment: roughly 10-day PBMC culture with coronavirus spike peptide pools or control peptides (ViraFEST assay). Negative selection isolated the CD4+ T cells once the cells had been cultured for under 13 days. Details on this clonotype: Its antigen is not known.

V and J are TRBV11-2 and TRBJ2-7; 7 nucleotides align to TRBD1. The material was CD4+ T cells from blood, cultured in vitro, obtained after SARS-CoV-2 vaccination. The source is a human donor who received a COVID-19 vaccine. CDR3 sequence (DNA): TGTGCCAGCAGCTTAGGACAGGGCAGCTCCTACGAGCAGTACTTC. Residues: CASSLGQGSSYEQYF.